This T cell receptor beta chain came from a study of T cell clonality in common variable immunodeficiency. Sequenced by immunoSEQ multiplex PCR; TCRdb stores in-frame clones only, minus some. The sample includes roughly 7,300 clones, none of them occurring once. The CDR3 sequence is 14 residues long. The trim removed 9 bases at V and 9 bases at J, leaving 8 bases unmatched. The germline V gene encodes CDR1 ENHRY and CDR2 SYGVKD. The sample holds many counts of this clone. Its antigen is not known. The CDR3 is cut off 3 residues early in the read; its end comes from the germline J gene. For at least one year, all CVID subjects received replacement immunoglobulin. Study-level points and caveats: CVID subjects had higher TCRbeta clonality than healthy controls, most marked in about a third. What drives increased CVID clonality needs T cell subpopulation sequencing. CVID subjects shared fewer TCRbeta clones than healthy controls did. Reportedly, TCR beta sequences from common variable immunodeficiency showed fewer deletions and N-nucleotide insertions.

The sample was peripheral blood mononuclear cells. The rearrangement joins TRBV10-3 to TRBJ2-1, with 13 bases matching TRBD2. The source of this sequence is a human donor with common variable immunodeficiency. CDR3: CAIGTSGKSLEQFF. The sequenced CDR3 bases are TGTGCCATTGGGACTAGCGGGAAAAGCCTTGAG.